This T cell receptor (beta chain) was observed in a study of blood T cell repertoires in COVID-19. Overall study: The origin of the acute and convalescent COVID-19 samples was the United States, Italy and Spain.

V shed 1 base and J shed 5 bases, with 12 bases lying between them. Germline V gene data show CDR1 as KGHSH and CDR2 as LQKENI. This CDR3 is 15 amino acids long. The data were produced by immunoSEQ multiplex PCR, yet TCRdb's version contains in-frame clones alone and is incomplete. The table has around 230,000 clones, 85% to 90% seen once. The V gene is TRBV18, the J gene TRBJ2-1; D is unclear. The sample consisted of peripheral blood. The sequence was obtained from a man aged 50 to 59 with COVID-19, enrolled during active disease. The CDR3 sequence is CASSPQEIPDNEQFF. The CDR3 nucleotides read TGTGCCAGCTCACCACAGGAGATTCCAGACAATGAGCAGTTCTTC.